This T cell receptor (beta chain) came from a study of Graves' ophthalmopathy and Graves' hyperthyroidism (dated by TCRdb to 2016 to 2019). In terms of the full investigation: A patient counted as having stable hyperthyroidism if there was no progression to ophthalmopathy within 18 months of follow-up. In total, over 130 blood samples were TCR-sequenced: roughly 45 ophthalmopathy, some 75 hyperthyroidism and approximately 17 hyperthyroidism-to-ophthalmopathy patients. The study used TCR beta repertoire signatures to distinguish Graves' ophthalmopathy from Graves' hyperthyroidism and to predict progression to ophthalmopathy. An independent validation cohort was composed of about 20 hyperthyroidism patients and 17 patients who later progressed from hyperthyroidism to ophthalmopathy. Following sample collection, hyperthyroidism patients were given methimazole at a starting dose of 30 mg daily, and ophthalmopathy patients were given high-dose intravenous methylprednisolone. In roughly 6 hyperthyroidism patients, the T-cell repertoire of thyroid tissue was compared with the T-cell repertoire of blood. To explore V-J signatures distinguishing ophthalmopathy from hyperthyroidism, a discovery set of 100 patients (fewer than 45 ophthalmopathy, 57 stable hyperthyroidism) was enrolled.

Hyperthyroidism patients were newly diagnosed, with disease duration under 2 months, and aged 18 to 65 years. Patients were excluded if they had other autoimmune diseases, uncontrolled infections, pregnancy or lactation. Diagnosis relied on clinical symptoms, serum thyroxine, TRAb, thyroid ultrasound and orbital computed tomography. Total RNA was extracted using Trizol reagent, and RNA quality was checked on an Agilent 2100 Bioanalyzer. The CDR3 contains 13 residues, cysteine and phenylalanine counted. Only the CDR3 portion is preserved as DNA: 39 bases, with reading frame beginning at the first base. From the germline V gene (reference sequence), CDR1 is GTSNPN and CDR2 is SVGIG. Ends trimmed: V by 3 bases, J by 0 bases; bases unmatched to a gene: 1. For repertoire sequencing, the TCR beta CDR3 regions were amplified from RNA transcripts. HTBI primers and the Qiagen OneStep RT-PCR kit were used in a first-round RT-PCR, which was followed by a second-round multiplex PCR, size selection and purification. Sequencing of the libraries was carried out on an Illumina HiSeq2000 in paired-end mode with 100 bp reads. The authors processed their data as follows. SOAPnuke was used to process the reads, throwing out any read that had adapters, had uncalled bases, had a mean Phred below 15, or lacked an exact constant-primer or identifier match. High-quality paired reads were merged with COPE v1.2.5. Unique nucleotide sequences were defined as clonotypes and aligned to IMGT TRB V, D and J references using MiTCR v1.1. Analysis was restricted to V-J combinations with a frequency above 0.0001, which covered about 99% of repertoires. For each V-J combination, a TCR clonal expansion and chaos score was defined as F50 clonal expansion divided by the chaos observed in the TCRdist matrix. Features were reduced by Welch's t-statistics and random forest to approximately 13 V-J combinations, which fed a naive Bayes classifier. The similarity between thyroid and blood repertoires was quantified using the Morisita-Horn index. TCRdb reworked the public reads: Q25 trimming with fastp, MiXCR clone assembly, productive beta chains retained. All rows with the same CDR3 protein become a single entry with the most common DNA and genes. V and J calls and clone size were set by TCRdb, not the authors. This sample gives around 1,000,000 distinct CDR3 sequences in total; roughly 35% of them show up just once. The ten largest clones represent over 8.5% of the sample.

Overall results and qualifications from the work: Most expanded thyroid clonotypes with a frequency above 0.001 also appeared in blood, which suggests that blood repertoires may reflect the immune response in the thyroid. Sample size was not statistically predetermined, and group allocation was not concealed from the investigators. In validation, the model predicted ophthalmopathy progression with about 71% sensitivity and 72.22% specificity; around twelve predicted patients were CT-confirmed with GO in a median of around 6 months. In cross-validation, the 13-signature model distinguished ophthalmopathy from stable hyperthyroidism with around 90% sensitivity and 81.08% specificity, while in the test set the corresponding values were roughly 80% and 75%.

Comments on this clonotype: What antigen it recognizes has not been identified. Base qualities are not at hand, and no much larger clone is one base apart.

The sample taken for sequencing was peripheral blood or thyroid tissue (not recorded which). This sequence was found in an adult man with Graves' hyperthyroidism. The sequence is built from TRBV30 and TRBJ1-1; TRBD1 matches 7 bases in the middle. The CDR3 region reads CAWRTGMNTEAFF. The DNA sequence is TGTGCCTGGAGGACAGGGATGAACACTGAAGCTTTCTTT.